The 15 T cell receptor beta chains below were found in one sample sequenced in a study of CD8+ T cells in alopecia areata. Treatment given: oral pan-JAK inhibitor, 5-10 mg twice daily. Extracted from the samples, RNA was reverse transcribed into cDNA to serve as the sequencing template. Sequencing was performed with immunoSEQ multiplex PCR; in TCRdb, only in-frame clones are kept and a portion is missing. This sample has some 220,000 clones, with roughly 56% found just once. The sample in question was CD4+ T cells sorted from blood, obtained at week 4, from a patient treated with tofacitinib. The receptors originated from a human donor with alopecia areata.

This sequence joins TRBV9 and TRBJ2-3; 10 positions match TRBD2. Germline V lookup: CDR1 SGDLS, CDR2 YYNGEE. This CDR3 is built from 15 residues. J lost 2 bases, V lost 6 bases, and 6 bases had no gene match. CDR3 DNA: TGTGCCAGCAACCCACTAGCGGGGATCACAGATACGCAGTATTTT. Its protein is CASNPLAGITDTQYF.

V gene TRBV10-1 combines with J gene TRBJ2-1; D call uncertain. Germline V gives CDR1 WNHNN, CDR2 SYGVQD (reference sequence). Trimming took off 0 bases at V and 7 bases at J, with 4 bases between the two ends. The CDR3 contains 12 residues. CDR3 amino acids: CASSESVNEQFF. CDR3 nucleotides: TGCGCCAGCAGTGAGTCCGTAAATGAGCAGTTCTTC.

In this sample, this clone turned up a few times. The chain couples TRBV6-1 to TRBJ2-1, with TRBD2 identical over 8 bases. J was trimmed by 7 bases and V by 4 bases; bases with no gene match: 12. The CDR3 runs to 16 residues. Germline CDR1 reads MNHNS; CDR2 reads SASEGT. The CDR3 DNA is TGTGCCAGCAGTGTGAGGACGGGAGGGTTGGGGAATGAGCAGTTCTTC. As protein: CASSVRTGGLGNEQFF.

The chain has TRBV29-1 and TRBJ1-1; D ambiguous. Trimming removed 6 bases from V and 1 base from J, with 9 bases in between. The CDR3 loop spans 12 amino acids. Germline loops: CDR1 SQVTM, CDR2 ANQGSEA. The CDR3 region is CSVDLGNTEAFF. The CDR3 DNA follows: TGCAGCGTCGACCTCGGGAACACTGAAGCTTTCTTT.

This chain connects TRBV11-2 to TRBJ1-2; possible D gene TRBD1, 6 bases. From germline, CDR1 is SGHAT and CDR2 FQNNGV. V lost 4 bases and J lost 4, with 13 bases in between. There are 14 residues in the CDR3. The CDR3 loop is CASSSWTETYGYTF. In nucleotides, the CDR3 is TGTGCCAGCAGCTCTTGGACAGAGACCTATGGCTACACCTTC.

The V and J genes are TRBV12-5 and TRBJ1-2; the D gene is possibly TRBD1 (5 bases). CDR1 is LGHNT, CDR2 FRNRAP, per germline. The CDR3 covers 13 residues. The V gene lost 5 bases and the J gene lost 5 bases, with 12 bases spanning the gap. The CDR3 nucleotides read TGTGCTAGTGGTCAGGACAAGGCGTATGGCTACACCTTC. Its translation: CASGQDKAYGYTF.

This sequence joins TRBV20-1 and TRBJ2-7, with D unresolved. CDR3 length equals 11 residues. V was clipped by 6 bases and J by 6 bases, with 12 bases between them. Germline V CDR1 and CDR2: DFQATT, SNEGSKA (reference sequence). The CDR3 loop is CSAPLLGEQYF. The CDR3 DNA reads TGCAGTGCCCCCCTATTAGGCGAGCAGTACTTC.

Comments on this clone: One junction end disagrees with the germline gene, perhaps due to a read error. The genes are TRBV29-1 and TRBJ2-7; D unresolved. From germline, CDR1 is SQVTM and CDR2 ANQGSEA. The CDR3 covers 13 residues. This CDR3 reads CSAGGQESSEQYF. For the CDR3, the DNA is TGCAGCGCTGGTGGGCAGGAGTCCTCCGAGCAGTACTTC.

The chain recombines TRBV7-7 with TRBJ2-3; D is perhaps TRBD1 (5 bases). CDR1 is SSHAT and CDR2 is FNYEAQ in the germline V gene (reference sequence). This CDR3 is 15 amino acids long. The V gene lost 1 base and the J gene lost 2 bases, with 10 bases spanning the gap. CDR3 nucleotides: TGTGCCAGCAGCTTAGGACAGAACCCCACAGATACGCAGTATTTT. Translation gives CASSLGQNPTDTQYF.

J is TRBJ1-2 and V is TRBV29-1; TRBD1 matches 8 bases. Per germline, CDR1 SQVTM and CDR2 ANQGSEA. The CDR3 consists of 12 residues. Trimming removed 6 bases from V and 7 bases from J; junction bases left unmatched: 7. The CDR3 is CSVAGGAVGYTF. The CDR3 DNA reads TGCAGCGTGGCAGGGGGCGCTGTTGGCTACACCTTC.

This clone was seen more than once but under ten times. The V call is TRBV7-2, the J call TRBJ1-5, with D unresolved. The germline V and J ends were trimmed by 1 base and 5 bases, with 6 bases remaining between them. Germline V gene sequence: CDR1 SGHTA, CDR2 FQGNSA. This CDR3 comprises 13 residues. The CDR3 reads CASSLEFYQPQHF. In DNA form, the CDR3 reads TGTGCCAGCAGCTTAGAGTTTTATCAGCCCCAGCATTTT.

V is TRBV29-1 and J is TRBJ1-1, with D possibly matching TRBD1 (6 bases). Germline V gene sequence: CDR1 SQVTM, CDR2 ANQGSEA. The CDR3 is 15 residues long. Between the trimmed V and J ends, which lost 4 bases and 1 base, there was a span of 16 bases. Here the CDR3 DNA reads TGCAGCGTTGCATTCAGGGGTCGAGAGAACACTGAAGCTTTCTTT. It codes for CSVAFRGRENTEAFF.

V usage is TRBV29-1 and J usage is TRBJ2-4; tentative D call: TRBD2 (7 bases). The V gene lost 4 bases and the J gene lost 9 bases, with 22 bases spanning the gap. The CDR3 has 15 amino acids. Germline assignment: CDR1 SQVTM and CDR2 ANQGSEA. The CDR3 loop reads CSVASSGGALGIQYF. Here the CDR3 DNA reads TGCAGCGTTGCGTCGTCGGGGGGCGCCTTAGGCATTCAGTACTTC.

The chain couples TRBV5-1 to TRBJ1-1; D gene unclear. The CDR3 consists of 15 residues. Germline loops: CDR1 SGHRS, CDR2 YFSETQ. The V end lost 2 bases, the J end lost 2 bases, and 13 bases lay between the germline ends. The DNA of the CDR3 is TGCGCCAGCAGCTTCGGAGAGCAACTTAACACTGAAGCTTTCTTT. Encoded protein: CASSFGEQLNTEAFF.

This chain connects TRBV29-1 to TRBJ1-2; unclear D gene. Trimming cost V 0 bases and J 3 bases, with 8 bases left between them. The length of the CDR3 is 13 residues. Looked up from germline, CDR1 is SQVTM and CDR2 is ANQGSEA. Written as DNA, the CDR3 is TGCAGCGTTGAAGATAGAGGCGACTATGGCTACACCTTC. Encoded protein: CSVEDRGDYGYTF.